This T cell receptor beta chain was obtained from a study of PD-1 blockade in classical Hodgkin lymphoma. Clones were read by immunoSEQ multiplex PCR, and TCRdb kept only the in-frame ones, dropping some. This sample has around 37,000 clones, with approximately 90% found just once. Sample time point: cycle 4 day 1 (C4D1), after more than 5 weeks of nivolumab. In every patient, relapse followed autologous stem cell transplantation, while exposure to brentuximab vedotin differed. CD4+ T cells were purified from thawed PBMCs by negative selection. The CDR3 extends over 15 amino acids. Trimming took 6 bases from V and 6 from J; bases not matched to a gene: 13. Germline V gives CDR1 ENHRY, CDR2 SYGVKD.

The V call is TRBV10-3, the J call TRBJ2-7; 8 bases align to TRBD2. The starting material was CD4+ T cells from blood, obtained before the fourth cycle of nivolumab. This TCR derives from a human donor with classical Hodgkin lymphoma. The CDR3, as DNA: TGTGCCATCAGACGCGGGAGGATTCAGGGTGGCGAGCAGTACTTC. Translation: CAIRRGRIQGGEQYF.